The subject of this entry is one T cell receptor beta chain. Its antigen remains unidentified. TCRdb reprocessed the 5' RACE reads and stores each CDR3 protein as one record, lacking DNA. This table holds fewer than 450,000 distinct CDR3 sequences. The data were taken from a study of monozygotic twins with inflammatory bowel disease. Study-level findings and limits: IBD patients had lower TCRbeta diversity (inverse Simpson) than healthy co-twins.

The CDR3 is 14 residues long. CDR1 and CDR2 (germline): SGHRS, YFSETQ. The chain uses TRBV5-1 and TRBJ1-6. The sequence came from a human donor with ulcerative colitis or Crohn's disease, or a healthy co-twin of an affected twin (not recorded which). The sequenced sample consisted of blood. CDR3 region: CASSEGSYNSPLHF.